These 8 T cell receptor beta chains share one sample of origin, sequenced in a study of blood T cell repertoires in COVID-19. This table comes from immunoSEQ multiplex PCR, and its TCRdb copy is limited to in-frame clones, with some not included. The sample records hundreds of thousands of clones, 85% to 90% being singletons. Sequenced input: peripheral blood. These receptor sequences come from a human donor in a cohort sampled during active COVID-19.

The chain links TRBV5-6 to TRBJ1-4; D uncertain. The CDR3 is 15 amino acids. Trimming took off 4 bases at V and 8 bases at J, with 18 bases between the two ends. Germline assignment: CDR1 SGHDT and CDR2 YYEEEE. The DNA of the CDR3 is TGTGCCAGCAGCAGGACCCAGGAGGGAGAAGAAAAACTGTTTTTT. This translates into CASSRTQEGEEKLFF.

The chain joins TRBV10-1 to TRBJ1-1; 9 bases fit TRBD1. The J segment lost 4 bases and the V segment lost 11 bases, leaving 8 bases of the junction unmatched. CDR1 is WNHNN, CDR2 SYGVQD, per germline (reference sequence). There are 13 residues in the CDR3. In DNA, the CDR3 is TGCGCCGACCGACAGGGGGGATTCACTGAAGCTTTCTTT. It yields the protein CADRQGGFTEAFF.

This chain connects TRBV19 to TRBJ1-6, with D possibly TRBD1 on 5 matching bases. CDR1 is LNHDA and CDR2 is SQIVND in the germline V gene (reference sequence). The CDR3 runs to 14 residues. The V gene lost 6 bases and the J gene lost 7 bases, with 13 bases spanning the gap. The CDR3 sequence: CASRGGTSNSPLHF. The CDR3 DNA follows: TGTGCCAGTAGGGGCGGGACCTCAAATTCACCCCTCCACTTT.

The V call is TRBV11-2, the J call TRBJ2-7, with D perhaps matching TRBD2 (5 bases). The CDR3 has 14 amino acids. Germline assignment: CDR1 SGHAT and CDR2 FQNNGV. The V gene lost 3 bases and the J gene lost 2 bases, with 11 bases spanning the gap. The CDR3 DNA follows: TGTGCCAGCAGCTTTGGACTGATACCCTACGAGCAGTACTTC. It specifies CASSFGLIPYEQYF.

This chain joins TRBV19 and TRBJ1-2; the D is unclear. V lost 3 bases to trimming and J lost 6 bases, with 11 bases between them. The CDR3 is 13 residues long. Germline CDR1 reads LNHDA; CDR2 reads SQIVND (reference sequence). CDR3 loop: CASSIVRQDGYTF. CDR3 nucleotide sequence: TGTGCCAGTAGTATCGTCCGCCAGGATGGCTACACCTTC.

The chain combines TRBV19 with TRBJ2-3, with D maybe TRBD2 (6 bases). This CDR3 contains 14 residues. Germline V CDR1 and CDR2: LNHDA, SQIVND (reference sequence). Between the trimmed V and J ends, which lost 3 bases and 6 bases, there was a span of 13 bases. The CDR3 spells CASSMALGGDTQYF. The DNA of the CDR3 is TGTGCCAGTAGTATGGCTTTGGGGGGTGATACGCAGTATTTT.

The V gene is TRBV5-1, the J gene TRBJ2-5, with TRBD2 identical over 9 bases. The CDR3 contains 17 residues. Germline lookup yields CDR1 SGHRS and CDR2 YFSETQ. V was pared by 0 bases and J by 0 bases, with 6 bases of the junction left unmatched. CDR3 amino acids: CASSLVSSGAYQETQYF. The DNA of the CDR3 is TGCGCCAGCAGCTTGGTGTCTAGCGGGGCGTACCAAGAGACCCAGTACTTC.

A word on this clone: At the DNA level, this CDR3 is encoded by other sequences in the same sample as well. The chain joins TRBV5-1 to TRBJ2-1; 11 bases are shared with TRBD2. There are 15 residues in the CDR3. The ends lost 2 bases at V and 5 bases at J; junction bases unmatched: 3. CDR1 and CDR2 from the germline V gene are SGHRS and YFSETQ. CDR3 sequence (DNA): TGCGCCAGCAGCTTAGGACTAGCGGGTAACAATGAGCAGTTCTTC. Its protein is CASSLGLAGNNEQFF.